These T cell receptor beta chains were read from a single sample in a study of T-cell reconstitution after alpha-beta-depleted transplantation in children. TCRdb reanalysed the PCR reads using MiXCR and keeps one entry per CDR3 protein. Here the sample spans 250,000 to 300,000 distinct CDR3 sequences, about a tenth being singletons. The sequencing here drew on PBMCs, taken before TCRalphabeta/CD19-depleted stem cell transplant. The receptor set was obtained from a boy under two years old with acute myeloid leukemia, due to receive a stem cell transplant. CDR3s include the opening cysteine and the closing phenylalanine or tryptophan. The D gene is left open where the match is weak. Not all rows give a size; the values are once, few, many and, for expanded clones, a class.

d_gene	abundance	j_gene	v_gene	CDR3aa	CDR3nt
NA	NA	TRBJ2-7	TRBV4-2	CASSQDSPPMLYEQYF	TGTGCCAGCAGCCAAGACTCCCCTCCCATGCTCTACGAGCAGTACTTC
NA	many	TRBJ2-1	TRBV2	CASRALEEDLIEQFF	TGTGCCAGCAGAGCTTTGGAAGAGGACCTTATTGAGCAGTTCTTC
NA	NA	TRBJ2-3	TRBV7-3	CASSYGPTSTDTQYF	TGTGCCAGCAGCTATGGACCCACCAGCACAGATACGCAGTATTTT
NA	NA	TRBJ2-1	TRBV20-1	CSARDLGESEQFF	TGCAGTGCTAGAGATTTGGGGGAGAGTGAGCAGTTCTTC
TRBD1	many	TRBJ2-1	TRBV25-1	CASSDSGQVFDEQFF	TGTGCCAGCAGTGATTCGGGACAGGTGTTCGATGAGCAGTTCTTC
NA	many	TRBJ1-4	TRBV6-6	CASSYSDEKLFF	TGTGCCAGCAGTTACTCGGATGAAAAACTGTTTTTT
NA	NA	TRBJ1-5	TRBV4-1	CASSQEYAGLQQPQHF	TGCGCCAGCAGCCAAGAGTACGCAGGGCTCCAACAGCCCCAGCATTTT
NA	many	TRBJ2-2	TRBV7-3	CASSPHPGNTGELFF	TGTGCCAGCAGCCCCCACCCGGGGAACACCGGGGAGCTGTTTTTT
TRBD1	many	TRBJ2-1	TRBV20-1	CSADRGPRYNEQFF	TGCAGTGCTGACAGGGGCCCCCGTTACAATGAGCAGTTCTTC
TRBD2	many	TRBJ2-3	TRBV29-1	CSVWTSATDTQYF	TGCAGCGTTTGGACTAGCGCAACAGATACGCAGTATTTT
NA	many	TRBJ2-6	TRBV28	CASSFTASGANVLTF	TGTGCCAGCAGTTTCACAGCCTCTGGGGCCAACGTCCTGACTTTC
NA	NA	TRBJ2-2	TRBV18	CASSVSGNANTGELFF	TGTGCCAGCTCAGTGAGCGGAAACGCGAACACCGGGGAGCTGTTTTTT
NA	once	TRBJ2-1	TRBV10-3	CAISERTNSYNEQFF	TGTGCCATCAGTGAGCGGACTAACTCCTACAATGAGCAGTTCTTC
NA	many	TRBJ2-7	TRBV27	CASRPIGPAYEQYF	TGTGCCAGCAGGCCGATCGGGCCAGCCTACGAGCAGTACTTC
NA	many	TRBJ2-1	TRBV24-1	CATSDSPPSSYNEQFF	TGTGCCACCAGTGATTCCCCCCCGAGCTCCTACAATGAGCAGTTCTTC
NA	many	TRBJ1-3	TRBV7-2	CASSLDGGWNTIYF	TGTGCCAGCAGCTTAGATGGAGGGTGGAACACCATATATTTT
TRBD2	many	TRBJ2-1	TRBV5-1	CASSLLLTSGYGNEQFF	TGCGCCAGCAGCTTACTCTTGACTAGCGGGTACGGCAATGAGCAGTTCTTC
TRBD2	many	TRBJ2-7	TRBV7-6	CASSLHPGGPYEQYF	TGTGCCAGCAGCCTACATCCGGGGGGACCCTACGAGCAGTACTTC
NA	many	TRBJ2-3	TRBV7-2	CASSLAWGPATDTQYF	TGTGCCAGCAGCTTAGCTTGGGGTCCTGCGACGGATACGCAGTATTTT
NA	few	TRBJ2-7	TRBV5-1	CASSSRQATYF	TGCGCCAGCAGCTCCCGGCAGGCGACGTACTTC
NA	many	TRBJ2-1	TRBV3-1	CASTTYNEQFF	TGTGCCAGCACCACCTACAATGAGCAGTTCTTC
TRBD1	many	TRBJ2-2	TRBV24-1	CATSDSDRALFTGELFF	TGTGCCACCAGTGATTCGGACAGGGCCCTTTTCACCGGGGAGCTGTTTTTT
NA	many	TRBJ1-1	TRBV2	CASSEDSILNTEAFF	TGTGCCAGCAGTGAGGACAGCATACTGAACACTGAAGCTTTCTTT
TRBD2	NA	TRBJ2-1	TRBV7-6	CASSISGTSNNEQFF	TGTGCCAGCAGCATATCCGGGACTAGTAACAATGAGCAGTTCTTC
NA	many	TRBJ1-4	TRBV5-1	CASSRGQNEKLFF	TGCGCCAGCAGCCGTGGCCAGAATGAAAAACTGTTTTTT
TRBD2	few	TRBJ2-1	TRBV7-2	CASSLMAGGRGEQFF	TGTGCCAGCAGCTTAATGGCGGGGGGGAGGGGTGAGCAGTTCTTC
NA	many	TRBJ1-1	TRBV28	CASAPPGRRSEAFF	TGTGCCAGCGCTCCCCCTGGGCGTAGATCTGAAGCTTTCTTT
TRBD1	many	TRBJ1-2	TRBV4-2	CASSPGTGDNYGYTF	TGTGCCAGCAGCCCCGGGACAGGGGATAACTATGGCTACACCTTC
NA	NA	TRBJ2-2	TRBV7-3	CACSSESNTGELFF	TGTGCCTGCAGCTCCGAGTCGAACACCGGGGAGCTGTTTTTT
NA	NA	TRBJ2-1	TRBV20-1	CSARGGRGPSYNEQFF	TGCAGTGCTAGAGGCGGTAGGGGCCCTTCCTACAATGAGCAGTTCTTC
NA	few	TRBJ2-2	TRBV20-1	CSFQGLGTTGELFF	TGCAGTTTCCAGGGGCTTGGGACCACCGGGGAGCTGTTTTTT
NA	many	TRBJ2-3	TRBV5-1	CASSLLGVTDTQYF	TGCGCCAGCAGCTTGTTAGGGGTAACAGATACGCAGTATTTT
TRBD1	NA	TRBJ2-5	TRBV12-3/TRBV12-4	CASSLGQDLYQETQYF	TGTGCCAGCAGCCTCGGACAGGATCTATACCAAGAGACCCAGTACTTC
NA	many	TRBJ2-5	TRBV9	CASSGGAGETHYF	TGTGCCAGCAGCGGGGGGGCCGGGGAGACCCATTACTTC
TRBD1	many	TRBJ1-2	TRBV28	CASSSGQDYGYTF	TGTGCCAGCAGTTCGGGACAGGACTATGGCTACACCTTC
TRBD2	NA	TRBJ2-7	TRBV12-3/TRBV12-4	CASSLAPGLAGGRLNEQYF	TGTGCCAGCAGCCTAGCGCCTGGACTAGCGGGGGGGCGCTTAAACGAGCAGTACTTC
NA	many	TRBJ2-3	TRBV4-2	CASSQDPRVSDTQYF	TGTGCCAGCAGCCAAGATCCCAGGGTCTCAGATACGCAGTATTTT
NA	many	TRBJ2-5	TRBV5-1	CASSLRQGRTSGETQYF	TGCGCCAGCAGCTTGCGGCAGGGTAGGACATCAGGGGAGACCCAGTACTTC
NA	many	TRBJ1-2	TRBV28	CASTESEGHYGYTF	TGTGCCAGCACCGAATCGGAGGGCCACTATGGCTACACCTTC
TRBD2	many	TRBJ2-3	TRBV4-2	CASSQEPTMTSPDTQYF	TGTGCCAGCAGCCAAGAACCCACAATGACTAGCCCAGATACGCAGTATTTT
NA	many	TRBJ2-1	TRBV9	CASSVRHYNEQFF	TGTGCCAGCAGCGTAAGACACTACAATGAGCAGTTCTTC
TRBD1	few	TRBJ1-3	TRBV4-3	CASSHGSGGRGGNTIYF	TGCGCCAGCAGCCATGGGTCAGGGGGGAGAGGTGGAAACACCATATATTTT
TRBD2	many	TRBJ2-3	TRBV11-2	CASSRLAASFPQQNTQYF	TGTGCCAGCAGCCGCCTAGCGGCAAGTTTCCCCCAGCAAAATACGCAGTATTTT
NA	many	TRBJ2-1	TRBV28	CASSFVEYNEQFF	TGTGCCAGCAGTTTTGTGGAATACAATGAGCAGTTCTTC
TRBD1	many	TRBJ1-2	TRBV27	CASSPYPTGYGYGYTF	TGTGCCAGCAGTCCATACCCGACAGGGTACGGCTATGGCTACACCTTC